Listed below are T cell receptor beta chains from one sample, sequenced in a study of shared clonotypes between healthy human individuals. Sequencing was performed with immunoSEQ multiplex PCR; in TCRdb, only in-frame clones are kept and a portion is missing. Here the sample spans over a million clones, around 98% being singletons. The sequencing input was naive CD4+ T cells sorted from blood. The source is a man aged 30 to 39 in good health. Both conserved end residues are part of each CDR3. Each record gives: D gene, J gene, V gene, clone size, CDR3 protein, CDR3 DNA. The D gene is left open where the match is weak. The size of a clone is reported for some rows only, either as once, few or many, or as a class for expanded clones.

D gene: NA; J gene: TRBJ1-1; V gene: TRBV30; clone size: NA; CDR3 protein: CATNYRVNTEAFF; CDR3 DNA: TGTGCCACCAATTACAGGGTGAACACTGAAGCTTTCTTT
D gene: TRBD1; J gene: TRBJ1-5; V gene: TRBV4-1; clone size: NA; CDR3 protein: CASSQEGTGGTPQHF; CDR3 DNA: TGCGCCAGCAGCCAAGAAGGGACAGGGGGAACTCCCCAGCATTTT
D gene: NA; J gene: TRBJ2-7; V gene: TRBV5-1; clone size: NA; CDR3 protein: CASSLTIGGYEQYF; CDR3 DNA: TGCGCCAGCAGCCTGACGATCGGGGGCTACGAGCAGTACTTC
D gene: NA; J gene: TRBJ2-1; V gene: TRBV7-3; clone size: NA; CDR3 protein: CASSPGPVDNEQFF; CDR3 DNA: TGTGCCAGCAGCCCGGGCCCCGTCGACAATGAGCAGTTCTTC
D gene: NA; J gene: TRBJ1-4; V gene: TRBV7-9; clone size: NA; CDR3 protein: CASSSRQYEKLFF; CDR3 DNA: TGTGCCAGCAGCTCGAGACAGTACGAAAAACTGTTTTTT
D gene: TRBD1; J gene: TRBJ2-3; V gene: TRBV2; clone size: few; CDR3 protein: CASSGQGTDTQYF; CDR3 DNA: TGTGCCAGCAGTGGACAGGGAACAGATACGCAGTATTTT
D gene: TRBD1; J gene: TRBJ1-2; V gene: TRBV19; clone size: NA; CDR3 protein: CASSIRSGTGLNGYTF; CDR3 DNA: TGTGCCAGTAGTATCCGATCCGGGACAGGGCTAAATGGCTACACCTTC
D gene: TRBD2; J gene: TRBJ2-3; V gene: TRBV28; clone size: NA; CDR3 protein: CASSVPILLAGGPDTQYF; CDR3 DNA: TGTGCCAGCAGTGTCCCTATACTACTAGCGGGAGGACCAGATACGCAGTATTTT
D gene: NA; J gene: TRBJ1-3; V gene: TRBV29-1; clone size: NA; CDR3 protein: CSVDGTGLSGNTIYF; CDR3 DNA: TGCAGCGTTGATGGGACGGGACTCTCTGGAAACACCATATATTTT
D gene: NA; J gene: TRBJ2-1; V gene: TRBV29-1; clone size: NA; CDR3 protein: CSATRQETGYNEQFF; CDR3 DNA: TGCAGCGCTACGAGACAGGAGACTGGATACAATGAGCAGTTCTTC
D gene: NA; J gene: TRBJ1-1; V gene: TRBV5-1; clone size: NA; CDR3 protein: CASSFIEVGNTEAFF; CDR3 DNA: TGCGCCAGCAGCTTTATTGAGGTGGGAAACACTGAAGCTTTCTTT
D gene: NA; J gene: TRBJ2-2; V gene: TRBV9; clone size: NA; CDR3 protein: CASSVRHGTGYTGELFF; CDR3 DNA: TGTGCCAGCAGCGTCCGCCATGGGACTGGCTACACCGGGGAGCTGTTTTTT
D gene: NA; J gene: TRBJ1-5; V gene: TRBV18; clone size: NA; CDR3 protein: CASSPLPGNQPQHF; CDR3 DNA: TGTGCCAGCTCACCCCTCCCCGGCAATCAGCCCCAGCATTTT
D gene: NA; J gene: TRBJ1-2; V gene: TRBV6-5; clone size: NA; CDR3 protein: CASISSGGPNYGYTF; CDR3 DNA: TGTGCCAGCATCTCCAGCGGGGGGCCCAACTATGGCTACACCTTC
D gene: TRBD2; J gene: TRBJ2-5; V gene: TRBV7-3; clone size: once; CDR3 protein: CASSLGGTSGIETQYF; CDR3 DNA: TGTGCCAGCAGCTTAGGCGGGACTAGCGGAATAGAGACCCAGTACTTC
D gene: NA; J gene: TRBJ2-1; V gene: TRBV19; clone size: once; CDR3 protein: CASQESSYNEQFF; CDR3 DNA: TGTGCCAGCCAGGAAAGCTCCTACAATGAGCAGTTCTTC
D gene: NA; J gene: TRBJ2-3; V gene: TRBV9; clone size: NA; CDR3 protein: CASSVRPSDTQYF; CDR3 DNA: TGTGCCAGCAGCGTGCGACCATCCGATACGCAGTATTTT